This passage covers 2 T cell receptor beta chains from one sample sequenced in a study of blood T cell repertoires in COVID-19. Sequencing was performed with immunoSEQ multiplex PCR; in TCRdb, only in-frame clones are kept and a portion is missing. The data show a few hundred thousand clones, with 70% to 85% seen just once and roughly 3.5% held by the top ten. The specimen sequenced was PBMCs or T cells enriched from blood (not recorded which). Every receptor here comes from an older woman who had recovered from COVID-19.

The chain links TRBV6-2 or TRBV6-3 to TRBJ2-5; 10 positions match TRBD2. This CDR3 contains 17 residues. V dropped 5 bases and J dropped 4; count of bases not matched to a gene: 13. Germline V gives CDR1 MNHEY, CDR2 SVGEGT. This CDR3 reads CASSPTTSGLPGETQYF. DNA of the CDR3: TGTGCCAGCAGTCCCACGACTAGCGGGTTACCGGGAGAGACCCAGTACTTC.

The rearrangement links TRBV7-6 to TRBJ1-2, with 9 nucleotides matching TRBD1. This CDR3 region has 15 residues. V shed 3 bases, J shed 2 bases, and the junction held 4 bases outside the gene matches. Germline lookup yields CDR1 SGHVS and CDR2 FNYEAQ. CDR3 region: CASSLRTGENYGYTF. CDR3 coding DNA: TGTGCCAGCAGCTTGCGGACAGGGGAGAACTATGGCTACACCTTC.